The clone carrying this TCR beta chain was detected only a few times. Its target is unknown. Germline is not matched at one junction end, which may reflect a read error. The data were taken from a study of cytomegalovirus exposure and HLA in healthy donors. Primers for the PCR totalled 60 Vbeta and 13 Jbeta. Clones were read by immunoSEQ multiplex PCR, and TCRdb kept only the in-frame ones, dropping some. The repertoire consists of around 260,000 clones, with about 80% occurring once and the leading ten covering roughly 0.3%. This CDR3 is 11 amino acids long. Per the germline V gene, CDR1 is SNHLY and CDR2 is FYNNEI. Study-level points and caveats: Roughly even sequencing depth across donors was the assumption behind the presence/absence analyses. Investigators reported some 150 TCR beta chains as tied to cytomegalovirus.

The donors gave bone marrow, and they were healthy. While unrecorded immune exposures were likely, the donors were nominally healthy when sampled. This chain connects TRBV2 to TRBJ2-1, with 12 bases fitting TRBD1. Sequencing was carried out using PBMCs. The sequence derives from a girl aged 2 to 9 in good health and CMV-seronegative. DNA of the CDR3: TGTGCCCGCAAGGGACAGGGGGCCTTGGTCTTC. Translated, it gives CARKGQGALVF.